This T cell receptor beta chain was sequenced in a study of shared clonotypes between healthy human individuals (dated by TCRdb to 2019 to 2021). In terms of the full investigation: The cohort comprised a couple of women and three men aged 18 to 49 years. For each donor, CD4 naive and CD4 memory were each given three plates, CD8 naive was given two plates, and CD8 memory was given one plate. To estimate repertoire size and how much clonotype sharing occurs between individuals, the study deeply sequenced the blood TCR repertoires of a handful of healthy adults. Libraries were prepared and TCR repertoires were sequenced by different laboratories using diverse techniques, in order to increase sequencing depth and limit assay-specific biases. Leukapheresis yielded between about 0.85 and 10 billion PBMCs per donor.

The donors were healthy, HIV-negative adults who had no recently reported acute infections or vaccinations. Every donor was a Caucasian adult living in Nashville, Tennessee, USA. CD4+ T cells were enriched by magnetic negative selection; naive cells were then positively selected on CD45RA, and the negative fraction formed the memory subset. Blood was collected by leukapheresis, and PBMCs were isolated by Ficoll-Histopaque density gradient centrifugation and then cryopreserved in liquid nitrogen vapor phase. Purity and quantity of every magnetically sorted T cell population were checked by analytical flow cytometry. Genomic DNA was isolated from every sorted fraction and measured by UV absorbance on a Nanodrop 2000c. Using the deep immunoSEQ assay, TCR CDR3 regions were amplified from genomic DNA by multiplex PCR. Extracted genomic DNA from each cell subset was distributed evenly across all wells of several immunoSEQ 96-well plates, and each plate was treated as a replicate. For sorted subsets, 150 to 200 ng genomic DNA, equal to about 30,000 T cell genomes, was loaded into each replicate PCR. Purified libraries were quantified with a Qubit 3.0 fluorometer, sized on a Bioanalyzer 2100, and re-quantified with the KAPA Library Quantification kit. Every immunoSEQ 96-well plate was sequenced on a dedicated single-read 150-cycle Illumina NextSeq 550 flow cell. In the paper's pipeline: Because the immunoSEQ output included only junctional sequences and no quality scores, the filtering could not be the same as the filtering used for full-length reads. To assign V/J genes and CDR3, sequences were annotated using PyIR, a Python wrapper for IgBLAST v1.9, with IMGT germline references. Reads with weak V/J assignments (E-value above 1e-6), missing CDR3, stop codons, out-of-frame junctions, or ambiguous translated residues were removed. V3J clonotypes were defined as sequences sharing an identical inferred V gene, J gene, and CDR3 amino acid sequence. The percentage overlap between two repertoires was calculated by dividing the number of shared unique clonotypes by the size of the smaller repertoire. Richness of each repertoire was evaluated using RTK rarefaction, the Chao1 estimator, and Recon v2.1 estimates of unobserved clonotypes. For all TCRbeta clonotypes obtained by the gDNA method from a few donors, generation probabilities were computed with OLGA. TCRdb mirrors the immuneACCESS table, restricted to in-frame sequences. Some clones are absent from its copies; in checked studies, under half trace to an unresolved V gene, and the reason for the others is unknown. The V and J calls and clone size are taken from that table; D and trimming were inferred from the DNA. The sample data list about 2.4 million clones, and around 90% of these were observed just once. The ten largest clones take up about 0.13% of the sample.

This clone was observed a single time. The antigen it recognizes is unknown. Nothing much larger sits one base from this clone, and base qualities are not available. What the authors observed across the whole study: Rarefaction of sorted-subset datasets indicated incomplete sequencing despite the large sequencing depth. Naive subsets generally had larger estimated clonotype richness than memory subsets did. Sampling was restricted to blood, and TCR repertoires in tissues likely differ from the TCR repertoires found in blood. Because the study included only a small number of donors, the genetic and exposure-history diversity represented was limited. Sharing across a few donors was observed for 4.5% to 6.5% of naive CD4, less than 4% of naive CD8, 2% to 2.5% of memory CD4, and about 0.38% of memory CD8 clonotypes. Compared with non-shared clonotypes, the clonotypes found in all four sorted-subset donors had higher generation probabilities. Based on pairwise subsampling, the degree of clonotype sharing among donors was expected to be affected by sequencing depth.

The TCR sequence derives from a man between 18 and 35 years old in good health. Material: naive CD4+ T cells sorted from blood. What the cell subset or site label conveys for this sample: CD45RA+ positively selected.

The CDR3 reads CASSTEGGTYEQYF. In nucleotides, the sequence is TGTGCCAGTAGTACGGAGGGGGGTACCTACGAGCAGTACTTC. The rearranged chain carries TRBV19 and TRBJ2-7; the D segment might be TRBD1 or TRBD2, since each matches 6 bases. Deletion took 4 bases off V and 2 bases off J, with a span of 12 bases between the germline ends. The CDR1 and CDR2 encoded by the germline V gene (reference sequence) are LNHDA and SQIVND. The CDR3 measures 14 amino acids from cysteine to phenylalanine. Just the 42-base CDR3 DNA is kept, in frame starting at base 1.